This T cell receptor beta chain was recovered during a study of cytomegalovirus exposure and HLA in healthy donors. Looking at the study overall: Membership in the Caucasian-associated ancestry cluster was found for 81% of about 430 genotyped donors.

Germline V gene data show CDR1 as GTSNPN and CDR2 as SVGIG (reference sequence). The CDR3 is made up of 16 amino acids. V was trimmed by 1 base and J by 5 bases, leaving 20 bases between them. Findings and limits, study-wide: Published work reported that the classifier diagnosed cytomegalovirus status with high specificity and sensitivity. Earlier findings revealed that most TCR beta V segments proved productive either about 87% or about 30% of the time. The authors enumerated some 170 TCR beta chains as linked to cytomegalovirus.

As regards this clone: The target antigen is unknown.

In the PCR, 60 Vbeta and 13 Jbeta primers were used. This table comes from immunoSEQ multiplex PCR, and its TCRdb copy is limited to in-frame clones, with some not included. There are around 140,000 clones in the sample; around 84% occur only once, and 2% to 3% lies in the top ten. The clonotype was recovered from a man aged 50 to 60 in good health and CMV-seronegative. Sequencing was done on a sample of PBMCs. The rearrangement uses TRBV30 and TRBJ2-5; D perhaps matches TRBD2 (6 bases). CDR3 region: CAWSETRTGVRETQYF. The CDR3 coding sequence is TGTGCCTGGAGTGAAACCCGGACGGGAGTACGGGAGACCCAGTACTTC.